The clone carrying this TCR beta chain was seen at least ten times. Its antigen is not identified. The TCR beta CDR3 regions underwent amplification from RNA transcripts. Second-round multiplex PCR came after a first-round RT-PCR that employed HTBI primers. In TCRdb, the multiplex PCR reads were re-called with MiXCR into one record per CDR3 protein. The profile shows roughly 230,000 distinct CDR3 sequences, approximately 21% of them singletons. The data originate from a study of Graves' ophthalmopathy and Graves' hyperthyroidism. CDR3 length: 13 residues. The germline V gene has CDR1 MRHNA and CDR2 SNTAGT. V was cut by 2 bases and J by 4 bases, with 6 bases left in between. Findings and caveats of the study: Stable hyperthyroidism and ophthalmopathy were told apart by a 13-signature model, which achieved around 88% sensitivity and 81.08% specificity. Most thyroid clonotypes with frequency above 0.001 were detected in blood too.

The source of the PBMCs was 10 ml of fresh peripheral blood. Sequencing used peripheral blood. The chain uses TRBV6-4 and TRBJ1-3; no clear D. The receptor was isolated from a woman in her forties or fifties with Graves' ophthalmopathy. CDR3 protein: CASSDGPGNTIYF. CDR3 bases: TGTGCCAGCAGTGACGGACCCGGAAACACCATATATTTT.